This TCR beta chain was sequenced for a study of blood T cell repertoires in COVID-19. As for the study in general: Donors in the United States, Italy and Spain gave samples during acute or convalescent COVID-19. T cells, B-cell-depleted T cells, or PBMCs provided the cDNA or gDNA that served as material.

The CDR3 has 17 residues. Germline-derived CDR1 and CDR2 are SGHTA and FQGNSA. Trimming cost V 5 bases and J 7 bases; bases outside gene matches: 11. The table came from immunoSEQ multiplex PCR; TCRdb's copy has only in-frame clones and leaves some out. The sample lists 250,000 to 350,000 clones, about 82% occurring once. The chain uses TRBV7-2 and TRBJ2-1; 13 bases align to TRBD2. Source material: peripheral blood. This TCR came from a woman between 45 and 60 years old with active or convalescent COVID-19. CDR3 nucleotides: TGTGCCAGCAGCCATATAGGACTAGCGGGAGTAGTTAATGAGCAGTTCTTC. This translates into CASSHIGLAGVVNEQFF.